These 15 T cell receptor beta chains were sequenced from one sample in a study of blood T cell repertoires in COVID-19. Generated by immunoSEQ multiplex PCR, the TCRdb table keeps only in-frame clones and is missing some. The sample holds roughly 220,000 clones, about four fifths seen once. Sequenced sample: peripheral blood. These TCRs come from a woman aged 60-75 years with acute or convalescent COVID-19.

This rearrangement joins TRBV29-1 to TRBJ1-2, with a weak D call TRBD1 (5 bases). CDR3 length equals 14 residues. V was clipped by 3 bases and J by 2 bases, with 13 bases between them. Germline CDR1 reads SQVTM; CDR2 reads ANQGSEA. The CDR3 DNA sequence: TGCAGCGTTGACGGGCAGGGAGGGAACTATGGCTACACCTTC. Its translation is CSVDGQGGNYGYTF.

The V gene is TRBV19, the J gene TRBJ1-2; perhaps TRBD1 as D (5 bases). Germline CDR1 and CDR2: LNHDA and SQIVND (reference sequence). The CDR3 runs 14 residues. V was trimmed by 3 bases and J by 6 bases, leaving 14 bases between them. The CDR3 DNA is TGTGCCAGTAGTATTATCGGCAGGGCGAATGGCTACACCTTC. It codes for CASSIIGRANGYTF.

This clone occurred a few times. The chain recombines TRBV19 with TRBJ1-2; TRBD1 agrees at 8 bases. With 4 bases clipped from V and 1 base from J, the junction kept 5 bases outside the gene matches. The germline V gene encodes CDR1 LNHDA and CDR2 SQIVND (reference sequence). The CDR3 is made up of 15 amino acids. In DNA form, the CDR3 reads TGTGCCAGTAGTAGAGATACAGGGGGTAACTATGGCTACACCTTC. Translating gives CASSRDTGGNYGYTF.

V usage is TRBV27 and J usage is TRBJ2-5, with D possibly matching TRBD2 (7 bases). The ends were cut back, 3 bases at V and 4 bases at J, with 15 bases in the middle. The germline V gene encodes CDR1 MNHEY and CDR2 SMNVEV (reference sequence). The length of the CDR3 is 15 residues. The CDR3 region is CASSFGGGAGETQYF. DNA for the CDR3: TGTGCCAGCAGTTTCGGAGGGGGGGCAGGAGAGACCCAGTACTTC.

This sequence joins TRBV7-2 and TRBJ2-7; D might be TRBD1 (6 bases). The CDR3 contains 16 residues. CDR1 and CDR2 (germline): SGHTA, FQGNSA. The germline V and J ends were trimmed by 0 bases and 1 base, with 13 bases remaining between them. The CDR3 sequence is CASSLAGRGGSYEQYF. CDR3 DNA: TGTGCCAGCAGCTTAGCGGGCAGGGGTGGTTCCTACGAGCAGTACTTC.

The CDR3 spells CAWSPQIFFIKRGLYGYTF. The CDR3 bases are TGTGCCTGGAGCCCACAGATTTTCTTTATTAAGCGGGGGCTCTATGGCTACACCTTC. This rearrangement joins TRBV30 to TRBJ1-2, with a possible D match to TRBD1 (6 bases). This CDR3 spans 19 amino acids. Trimming pared 3 bases from V and 4 bases from J, leaving 30 bases between. Germline CDR1 is GTSNPN and CDR2 is SVGIG (reference sequence).

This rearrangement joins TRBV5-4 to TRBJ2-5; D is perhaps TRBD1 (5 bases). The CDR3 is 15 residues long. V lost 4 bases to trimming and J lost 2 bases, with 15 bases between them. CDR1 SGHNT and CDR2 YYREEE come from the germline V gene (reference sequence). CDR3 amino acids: CASSQTNRRQETQYF. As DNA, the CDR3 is TGTGCCAGCAGCCAGACAAACAGGAGACAAGAGACCCAGTACTTC.

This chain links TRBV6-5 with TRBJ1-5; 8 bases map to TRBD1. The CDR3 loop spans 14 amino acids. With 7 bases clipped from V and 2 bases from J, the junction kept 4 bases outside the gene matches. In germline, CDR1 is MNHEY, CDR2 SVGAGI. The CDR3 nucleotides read TGTGCCAGCATCAGGGGGCTAGGCAATCAGCCCCAGCATTTT. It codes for CASIRGLGNQPQHF.

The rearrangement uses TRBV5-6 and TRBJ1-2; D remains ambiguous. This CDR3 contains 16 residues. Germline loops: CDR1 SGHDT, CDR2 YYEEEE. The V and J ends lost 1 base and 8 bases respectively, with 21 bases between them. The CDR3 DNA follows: TGTGCCAGCAGCTTGATATTTTCAATCCCAGCGGGGGGCTACACCTTC. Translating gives CASSLIFSIPAGGYTF.

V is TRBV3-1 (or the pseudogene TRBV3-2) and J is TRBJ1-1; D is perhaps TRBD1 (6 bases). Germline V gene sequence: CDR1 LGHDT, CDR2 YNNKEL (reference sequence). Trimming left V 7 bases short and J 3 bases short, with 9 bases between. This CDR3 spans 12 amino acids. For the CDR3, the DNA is TGTGCCAGCAAACACAGGGACACTGAAGCTTTCTTT. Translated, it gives CASKHRDTEAFF.

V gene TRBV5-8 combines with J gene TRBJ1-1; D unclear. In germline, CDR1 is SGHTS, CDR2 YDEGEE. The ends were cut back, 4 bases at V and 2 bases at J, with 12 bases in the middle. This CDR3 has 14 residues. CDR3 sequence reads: CASSGGNLNTEAFF. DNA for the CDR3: TGTGCCAGCAGCGGAGGGAACCTCAACACTGAAGCTTTCTTT.

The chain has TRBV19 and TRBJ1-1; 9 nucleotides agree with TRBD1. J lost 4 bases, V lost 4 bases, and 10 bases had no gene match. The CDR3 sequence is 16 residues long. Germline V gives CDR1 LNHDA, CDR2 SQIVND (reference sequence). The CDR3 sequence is CASSTTGGAGSTEAFF. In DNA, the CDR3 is TGTGCCAGTAGTACTACAGGGGGCGCTGGGTCCACTGAAGCTTTCTTT.

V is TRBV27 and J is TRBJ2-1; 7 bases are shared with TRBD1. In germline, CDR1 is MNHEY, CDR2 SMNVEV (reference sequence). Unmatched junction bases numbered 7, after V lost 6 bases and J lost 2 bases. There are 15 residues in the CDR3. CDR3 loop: CASSRTGDPYNEQFF. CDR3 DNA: TGTGCCAGCAGCCGAACAGGGGACCCCTACAATGAGCAGTTCTTC.

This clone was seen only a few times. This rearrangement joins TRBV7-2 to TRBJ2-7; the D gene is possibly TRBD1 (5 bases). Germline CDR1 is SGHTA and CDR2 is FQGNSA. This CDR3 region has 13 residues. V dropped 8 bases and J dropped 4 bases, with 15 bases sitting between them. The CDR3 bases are TGTGCCAGCGGACGCGGCAGGGCGTACGAGCAGTACTTC. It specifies CASGRGRAYEQYF. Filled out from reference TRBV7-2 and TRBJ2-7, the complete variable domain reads GAGVSQSPSNKVTEKGKDVELRCDPISGHTALYWYRQSLGQGLEFLIYFQGNSAPDKSGLPSDRFSAERTGGSVSTLTIQRTQQEDSAVYLCASGRGRAYEQYFGPGTRLTVT.

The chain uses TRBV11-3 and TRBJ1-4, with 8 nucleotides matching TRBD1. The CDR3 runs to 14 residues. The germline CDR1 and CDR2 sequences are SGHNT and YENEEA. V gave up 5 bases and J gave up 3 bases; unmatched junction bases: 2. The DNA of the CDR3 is TGTGCCAGCAGCCAGGGACAGGCTAATGAAAAACTGTTTTTT. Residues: CASSQGQANEKLFF.